This TCR beta chain originates from a study of T cell responses to AZD1222 COVID-19 vaccine. Turning to the study itself: It was second doses at about 4 or about 12 weeks that were pooled. Findings and limits, study-wide: No day 14 peak samples; only post-peak repertoires were characterized. AZD1222 recipients seropositive at baseline numbered only six or seven. Spike-specific TCR breadth and depth grew following two AZD1222 doses.

On this clone itself: Its target is not known.

Generated by immunoSEQ multiplex PCR, the TCRdb table keeps only in-frame clones and is missing some. Of roughly 180,000 clones in the sample, 90% to 95% were seen once. This CDR3 comprises 15 residues. V gave up 3 bases and J gave up 10 bases, with 16 bases separating them. Germline CDR1 is MNHEY and CDR2 is SMNVEV (reference sequence). Sequencing used peripheral blood, obtained on day 0 of AZD1222 vaccination. The chain recombines TRBV27 with TRBJ1-6; perhaps TRBD1 as D (5 bases). The source is an adult in good health. CDR3: CASSFGQGRNSPLHF. In nucleotides, the CDR3 is TGTGCCAGCAGTTTTGGGCAGGGCAGGAACTCACCCCTCCACTTT.